This TCR beta chain was identified in a study of blood T cells in healthy people across ages (dated by TCRdb to about 2015). Background for the entire study: In model experiments, template switching captured about one uniquely barcoded TCR beta cDNA molecule for every two T cells. To track age-related changes in TCR beta repertoire diversity, the study relied on deep sequencing normalized with unique cDNA molecular identifiers. The donors were split into four age groups: young (average about 16 years), middle-aged (about 40), aged (roughly 65) and long-lived (roughly 88). Donors of different ages were randomly distributed across sequencing lanes to avoid experimental bias. The study analyzed two additional independent replicas of 1 million unique cDNA reads from the same blood draw for two donors, one aged 18 to 30 and one aged 80 or older.

Results the study describes overall, beyond this receptor: Compared with the aged group, more naive CD4+ T cells, fewer expanded clones and increased TCR diversity were shown by the long-lived group, suggesting age selection. Estimates of total diversity based on one million sequenced T cells were considered lower bounds and underestimates. The CMV infection status of donors was not known, potentially confounding age-related changes in expanded clonotypes. As age increased, observed TCR beta diversity per million T cells dropped in a roughly linear way, and a significant reduction was already evident by age about 40. Since profiling was done on bulk unsorted PBMCs, naive and antigen-experienced compartments could not be conclusively compared. A strong correlation was found between observed TCR beta diversity and the percentage of naive T cells measured by flow cytometry.

Donors were 30 to 45 systemically healthy Caucasian individuals from Russia aged roughly 6 to 90 years. Ten milliliters of peripheral blood were drawn from each donor into EDTA-treated Vacutainer tubes. Ficoll-Paque density-gradient centrifugation was used to isolate PBMCs, with at least 6.5 million per sample. Total RNA was extracted from PBMCs with Trizol reagent, with at least 6 micrograms obtained per sample. For every donor, flow cytometry on a PBMC aliquot measured the percentage of naive CD45RAhigh/CD27high T cells. In the case of this clonotype: Its recognized antigen is unknown. No much larger clone is present one base from it, and per-base qualities are unavailable.

CDR1 and CDR2, per the germline V gene, are SGHDT and YYEEEE. The CDR3, from cysteine to phenylalanine, totals 19 residues. The read is trimmed to its CDR3 DNA, 57 bases read in frame from base 1. V sheds 4 bases and J sheds 0 bases, leaving 23 bases between their ends. The library was produced with 5' RACE. Sequenced using an Illumina HiSeq 2500. A second PCR of roughly 7 to 12 cycles was performed with a sample-barcoded 5' primer and a J-beta primer mix. Each TCR beta cDNA molecule received a unique molecular identifier from a template-switch 5' adaptor carrying 12 random nucleotides. Each sample yielded at least 3 million CDR3-containing paired-end reads. The Mint cDNA synthesis kit, primed by a TRBC-specific oligonucleotide, was used to synthesize first-strand cDNA from all RNA. Following uracil-DNA glycosylase treatment, a first 18-cycle PCR with universal primers M1SS and BC2_uni_R was performed on all cDNA. The authors processed their data as follows. Each sample was normalized by randomly selecting 1 million high-quality reads, each carrying a distinct molecular identifier. Reads with shared molecular identifiers were discarded instead of being binned into consensus sequences. CDR3 identification, clonotype clustering and error correction used MiTCR with a Q25 quality threshold and the strictest error-elimination algorithm. A nonparametric unseen species model with Euler transformation was used to estimate lower-bound total TCR beta diversity. Through fastp at Q25 and MiXCR, TCRdb rebuilt clones from the public reads, retaining in-frame beta chains. CDR3 protein sequences are deduplicated, and each keeps its most common genes and DNA. The authors' filters were not applied to this entry. Across this sample there are over 600,000 distinct CDR3 sequences, with around 43% seen only once. Of the sample, about 32% falls within the top ten clones.

The sequence is built from TRBV5-6 and TRBJ2-1; D gene: possibly TRBD2, on 6 matching bases. The receptor's source is a man older than 75 in good health. The material sequenced was blood. In nucleotides, the sequence is TGTGCCAGCAGCCTTCTTGGGTCTGAACGGGGGAGCTCCTACAATGAGCAGTTCTTC. This encodes CASSLLGSERGSSYNEQFF.